What follows are 20 T cell receptor beta chains derived from one specimen sequenced in a study of breast tumors, draining lymph nodes, adjacent tissues. TCRdb used MiXCR to reprocess the multiplex PCR reads, holding one entry per CDR3 protein. The sample includes tens of thousands of distinct CDR3 sequences, roughly 19% of them seen just once. Breast cancer patients provided tissue from their axillary draining lymph nodes. Sequenced sample: axillary lymph node tissue. The receptors were gathered from a female donor with breast cancer. Some clones in this sample may be carry-over from other donors' samples.

Turning to this clonotype: A much larger clonotype is one base distant, so this may be a read error. V gene TRBV19 combines with J gene TRBJ2-5, with D hard to call. The CDR3 totals 13 residues. Per germline, CDR1 LNHDA and CDR2 SQIVND (reference sequence). The DNA for the CDR3 is TGTGCCAGTAGTATACAAGTCCAAGGGACCCAGTACTTC. Translating it yields CASSIQVQGTQYF.

The chain is built from TRBV28 and TRBJ2-3; 10 bases line up with TRBD1. CDR3 length: 16 amino acids. Trimming removed 2 bases from V and 1 base from J; junction bases left unmatched: 3. In germline, CDR1 is MDHEN, CDR2 SYDVKM. The CDR3 protein is CASSLTGTGGTDTQYF. The CDR3 DNA follows: TGTGCCAGCAGTTTAACAGGGACAGGGGGCACAGATACGCAGTATTTT.

This clonotype has a count of ten or more. The rearrangement joins TRBV20-1 to TRBJ2-1; D remains unclear. This CDR3 has 16 residues. The germline V and J ends were trimmed by 2 bases and 2 bases, with 16 bases remaining between them. CDR1 and CDR2 (germline): DFQATT, SNEGSKA (reference sequence). The CDR3 is CSARPLVASPYNEQFF. The CDR3 DNA is TGCAGTGCTAGACCCCTAGTGGCGTCTCCCTACAATGAGCAGTTCTTC.

Worth noting for this clonotype: This sequence may be a read error, since a much larger clone differs from it by one base. This chain connects TRBV6-1 to TRBJ2-3, with D tentatively TRBD2 (6 bases). The CDR3 has 13 residues. Trimming took off 7 bases at V and 5 bases at J, with 13 bases between the two ends. Germline assignment: CDR1 MNHNS and CDR2 SASEGT. CDR3 sequence (DNA): TGTGCCAGCACTCAAACCGGGGGAGATACGCAGTATTTT. Protein product: CASTQTGGDTQYF.

As regards this clonotype: The junction does not match germline at one end; this may be a read error. The chain employs TRBV11-3 and TRBJ2-3, with 8 nucleotides matching TRBD1. This CDR3 has 15 amino acids. The germline V gene encodes CDR1 SGHNT and CDR2 YENEEA. In nucleotides, the CDR3 is TGTGCCGGCAGCCAACCAGACAGGGGCGGGCATACGCAGTATTTT. As protein: CAGSQPDRGGHTQYF.

This clonotype was observed many times. The chain is built from TRBV4-3 and TRBJ1-6; D remains unclear. CDR3 length: 13 residues. With 3 bases removed from V and 7 bases from J, the gap between germline ends came to 7 bases. The germline V gene has CDR1 LGHNA and CDR2 YSLEER. As DNA, the CDR3 is TGCGCCAGCAGCCAGGGAATCAATTCACCCCTCCACTTT. Protein product: CASSQGINSPLHF.

This clonotype came up many times. J is TRBJ2-2 and V is TRBV6-1, with D perhaps being TRBD1 or TRBD2 (6 bases each). This CDR3 contains 15 residues. CDR1 MNHNS and CDR2 SASEGT come from the germline V gene. V was shortened by 3 bases and J by 4 bases, with 12 bases between the two germline ends. The DNA for the CDR3 is TGTGCCAGCAGTGATCCGGGGGCGCGCACCGGGGAGCTGTTTTTT. It encodes CASSDPGARTGELFF.

The table lists this clonotype with many counts. The chain has TRBV4-1 and TRBJ2-5, with 10 bases matching TRBD2. CDR1 and CDR2 (germline): MGHRA, YSYEKL. The CDR3 extends over 16 amino acids. V shed 0 bases and J 5 bases; nucleotides not matched to a gene: 6. The CDR3 nucleotides read TGCGCCAGCAGCCAAGAAGTAGCGGGAGGTTTGGAGACCCAGTACTTC. Protein product: CASSQEVAGGLETQYF.

This clonotype was seen ten or more times. The chain carries TRBV6-1 and TRBJ2-3; 8 bases match TRBD1. Germline-derived CDR1 and CDR2 are MNHNS and SASEGT. CDR3 length equals 14 residues. Trimming cost V 4 bases and J 0 bases; bases outside gene matches: 0. CDR3 in DNA: TGTGCCAGCAGTGGACAGGGGAGCACAGATACGCAGTATTTT. Its protein product is CASSGQGSTDTQYF.

This clonotype appeared many times. The chain couples TRBV20-1 to TRBJ1-2, with D maybe TRBD1 (6 bases). V lost 2 bases to trimming and J lost 7 bases, with 11 bases between them. Germline-derived CDR1 and CDR2 are DFQATT and SNEGSKA (reference sequence). CDR3 length: 12 residues. CDR3 in DNA: TGCAGTGCTAGAAAACAGGGTTCTGGCTACACCTTC. Protein sequence: CSARKQGSGYTF.

The sample holds many counts of this clonotype. The gene calls are TRBV6-2 or TRBV6-3 and TRBJ1-2, with D unresolved. Deletions cut 6 bases from V and 4 bases from J, with 15 bases between. CDR1 and CDR2 from the germline V gene are MNHEY and SVGEGT. The CDR3 spans 14 residues. As DNA, the CDR3 is TGTGCCAGCAGGAAGACGGTGGCTATCTATGGCTACACCTTC. It specifies CASRKTVAIYGYTF.

About this clonotype: The CDR3 ends on some other residue instead of the conserved phenylalanine or tryptophan, so this is likely a read error. The genes are TRBV4-3 and TRBJ1-3; D not resolved. The CDR3 totals 15 residues. Looked up from germline, CDR1 is LGHNA and CDR2 is YSLEER. This CDR3 reads CASSQGTFSGSTIYS. In nucleotides, the CDR3 is TGCGCCAGCAGCCAAGGGACCTTCTCTGGAAGCACCATATATTCT.

This clonotype was detected many times. This sequence joins TRBV20-1 and TRBJ1-6; no firm D call. Deletions cut 3 bases from V and 8 bases from J, with 14 bases between. Germline CDR1 is DFQATT and CDR2 is SNEGSKA (reference sequence). This CDR3 is 14 amino acids long. The CDR3 region has the DNA TGCAGTGCTAGCGACAACCAAGGGCATTCACCCCTCCACTTT. The encoded protein is CSASDNQGHSPLHF.

The sample holds many counts of this clonotype. The rearrangement joins TRBV2 to TRBJ2-5; perhaps TRBD2 as D (5 bases). Per germline, CDR1 SNHLY and CDR2 FYNNEI. The length of the CDR3 is 13 residues. The V end was cut by 2 bases, the J end by 5 bases, with 9 bases between. In DNA, the CDR3 is TGTGCCAGCAGTGAACGGCGCGGGGAGACCCAGTACTTC. This encodes CASSERRGETQYF.

This clonotype came up many times. The chain combines TRBV2 with TRBJ2-2; 13 bases fit TRBD2. Germline V CDR1 and CDR2: SNHLY, FYNNEI. The CDR3 length is 15 residues. Unmatched junction bases numbered 2, after V lost 6 bases and J lost 4 bases. The CDR3 here is CASRWTSGGTGELFF. The DNA of the CDR3 is TGTGCCAGCAGGTGGACTAGCGGGGGCACCGGGGAGCTGTTTTTT.

This clonotype was picked up many times. The J gene is TRBJ2-2, the V gene TRBV11-2; D is perhaps TRBD2 (5 bases). The V end was cut by 8 bases, the J end by 3 bases, with 13 bases between. Germline V gene lookup returns CDR1 SGHAT and CDR2 FQNNGV. The CDR3 consists of 14 residues. CDR3 bases: TGTGCCAGCCGCCGATGGGAGTACACCGGGGAGCTGTTTTTT. This encodes CASRRWEYTGELFF.

This clonotype showed up many times. The genes are TRBV14 and TRBJ2-1; D remains unclear. V lost 1 base, J lost 3 bases, and 10 bases lay in between. CDR1 is SGHDN, CDR2 FVKESK, per germline. The CDR3 runs 15 residues. The CDR3 nucleotides read TGTGCCAGCAGCCAAGGGACGGGCTACTACAATGAGCAGTTCTTC. Translation: CASSQGTGYYNEQFF. The whole variable domain, remainder taken from reference TRBV14 and TRBJ2-1, is EAGVTQFPSHSVIEKGQTVTLRCDPISGHDNLYWYRRVMGKEIKFLLHFVKESKQDESGMPNNRFLAERTGGTYSTLKVQPAELEDSGVYFCASSQGTGYYNEQFFGPGTRLTVL.

Ten or more counts support this clonotype. The chain combines TRBV2 with TRBJ2-7; TRBD2 aligns across 13 bases. After removal of 5 bases from V and 5 bases from J, the junction contained 3 bases not matched to a gene. CDR3 length equals 14 residues. CDR1 and CDR2 from the germline V gene are SNHLY and FYNNEI. In nucleotides, the CDR3 is TGTGCCAGCAGTCAGGGACTAGCGGGAAACGAGCAGTACTTC. It is translated as CASSQGLAGNEQYF.

This clonotype was seen ten or more times. The chain uses TRBV20-1 and TRBJ2-7, with D possibly being TRBD2 (5 bases). Germline V gives CDR1 DFQATT, CDR2 SNEGSKA (reference sequence). Deletions cut 1 base from V and 0 bases from J, with 10 bases between. This CDR3 region has 14 residues. CDR3 bases: TGCAGTGCTAGAGGTTTTGCGGGCTCCTACGAGCAGTACTTC. This codes for CSARGFAGSYEQYF.

This clonotype was recorded at least ten times. This sequence joins TRBV20-1 and TRBJ2-1; D ambiguous. Germline values: CDR1 DFQATT, CDR2 SNEGSKA (reference sequence). This CDR3 comprises 12 residues. Between the trimmed V and J ends, which lost 1 base and 6 bases, there was a span of 7 bases. This CDR3 is CSARAVSNEQFF. The CDR3, as DNA: TGCAGTGCTAGAGCCGTAAGCAATGAGCAGTTCTTC.